This TCR beta chain was identified in a study of shared clonotypes between healthy human individuals. Across the whole study: Donors, aged 18 to 49, were a couple of women and a few men. Findings and limits, study-wide: The sharing of about 5% of naive CD4 clonotypes was seen across a few donors.

Comment on this clone: Its antigen remains unidentified.

Sequencing used immunoSEQ multiplex PCR; TCRdb keeps in-frame clones, though not all of them. The table shows millions of clones, with 80% to 95% occurring only once. The specimen sequenced was naive CD4+ T cells from PBMCs. Subset given: CD45RA+ positively selected. The origin of this receptor is a man aged 18 to 30 in good health. Some clones in this sample may be carry-over from other donors' samples.

CDR3 sequence (DNA): TGTGCCAGCTCACCACCAGCCTACAATGAGCAGTTCTTC. It translates to CASSPPAYNEQFF. The rearrangement joins TRBV18 to TRBJ2-1, with unresolved D. The V and J ends lost 0 bases and 2 bases respectively, with 2 bases between them. This CDR3 has 13 residues. CDR1 is KGHSH and CDR2 is LQKENI in the germline V gene.